The present entry profiles one TCR beta chain with its context. Its specificity is not known. The PCR made use of 60 Vbeta and 13 Jbeta primers. Original data processing: Tens of millions of unique TCR beta chains, approximately 11 million of them shared, were counted by a later analysis. Measured with immunoSEQ multiplex PCR; TCRdb has only the in-frame clones, and not every one. That table furnishes V, J and clone size, whereas the DNA furnished D and trimming. The data show roughly 150,000 clones, with around 77% seen just once and roughly 2% held by the top ten. These data are taken from a study of cytomegalovirus exposure and HLA in healthy donors. Study conclusions and caveats: By a later analysis, the bulk of CMV-associated TCR beta chains appeared HLA-restricted.

Germline CDR1 SGHAT, CDR2 FQNNGV. The CDR3 covers 16 residues. V trimming: 4 bases; J trimming: 1 base; junction bases outside the gene matches: 9. This receptor was obtained from a man aged 25 to 40 in good health and CMV-seronegative. This chain joins TRBV11-2 and TRBJ1-1, with 7 bases identical to TRBD1. Sequencing was carried out using PBMCs. The DNA for the CDR3 is TGTGCCAGCAGCTCAGCGGCCGGGACAGAGAACACTGAAGCTTTCTTT. It translates to CASSSAAGTENTEAFF. Supplemented by reference TRBV11-2 and TRBJ1-1, the full variable domain reads EAGVAQSPRYKIIEKRQSVAFWCNPISGHATLYWYQQILGQGPKLLIQFQNNGVVDDSQLPKDRFSAERLKGVDSTLKIQPAKLEDSAVYLCASSSAAGTENTEAFFGQGTRLTVV.